This T cell receptor (beta chain) was identified during a study of cytomegalovirus exposure and HLA in healthy donors (TCRdb year 2017). At the level of the whole study: An earlier analysis of roughly 500 of the donors reported 250 to 350 Gb of sequence data and approximately 110 million unique TCR beta sequences from around 200 million T cells. The study was designed to test whether signatures of past pathogen exposure could be identified by cataloging public T cell receptors. In a later genetic analysis, genome-wide SNP genotypes for about three fifths of the 666 donors were used, and that subset was treated as a discovery cohort. An early release covering about 600 HLA-typed donors comprised approximately 300 gigabases of sequencing data and 65 million to 100 million unique TCR sequences. Rather than drawing on any new phenotypic data, the later analysis identified candidate immune exposures from TCR beta sequences and the way those sequences occurred across donors. Donor age, sex, ethnicity and CMV serostatus were compiled together with the repertoire data. A separate validation cohort of 100 to 150 different subjects was used in addition to the roughly 640-subject first cohort. Among about 410 genotyped donors of the cohort, an average of about 220,000 unique TCR beta nucleotide sequences was sequenced per donor, of which approximately 18% were non-productive. Both class I and class II loci were covered by HLA typing, at four-digit resolution. Because of strong linkage in the cohort, 5 or 6 DR-DQ haplotypes were treated as single units for association and clustering. The study combined high-throughput TCR immunosequencing, statistical association of individual TCRs with disease status, and machine learning to predict cytomegalovirus infection status. The T cell repertoires of some 700 subjects were profiled by immunosequencing and related to cytomegalovirus serostatus. A later analysis re-examined previously published TCR beta repertoires from more than 600 donors and added high-resolution HLA genotyping to investigate patterns of TCR occurrence. Typing coverage varied by locus: about 629-630 donors for A, B, C, DRB1 and DQB1; approximately 560 for DQA1; over 600 for DPA1; fewer than 480 for DPB1. An earlier analysis of some 600 of the donors applied high-throughput TCR beta sequencing to assess whether each TCR beta V gene segment acted as functional or pseudogenic. Among the approximately 420 genotyped donors, about 85% belonged to the genetic ancestry cluster associated with self-reported Caucasian donors. All discovery cohort repertoires had been generated on a single sequencing platform. The paper's findings and limits, for the study overall: A further reported finding was that TCR beta sequences accurately predicted the HLA-A and HLA-B alleles for most subjects in the first cohort. Correlated functional status among segregating V segments might reflect linkage disequilibrium, but an unknown experimental factor could not be ruled out. The study listed 150 to 200 TCR beta chains as associated with cytomegalovirus. In a later analysis, HLA-associated TCR beta chains were found to be more clonally expanded and to have lower generation probabilities than equally common non-associated chains. A later genetic analysis associated a missense DCLRE1C variant with V-gene and J-gene trimming of TCR beta chains, and an independent cohort replicated the association. Because counts were too low, 15 to 20 rarely observed V segments, including chromosome 9 orphons, were excluded from the earlier analysis of 500 to 700 of the donors. In this cohort, only TCR beta chains were sequenced, and detectable features were limited by the absence of alpha or paired-chain data. Most CMV-associated TCR beta chains appeared to be HLA-restricted in a later analysis, and the HLA associations seemed to be driven largely by CMV exposure. In a later analysis, the rate of TCR association differed among HLA loci, with DRB1 alleles having the most associated TCRs and HLA-C alleles having the fewest. When HLA alleles, especially DR and DQ, strongly co-occurred, attributing TCR associations to individual alleles was difficult. A group of highly shared sequence variants was considered likely to be a technical artifact of the sequencing pipeline. Presence/absence analyses assumed roughly uniform sequencing depth across donors, an assumption that may not hold. In a later analysis, several top co-occurrence clusters were reported to appear linked to parvovirus B19, influenza, CMV and Epstein-Barr virus. It was suggested by the authors that the approach could potentially be generalized to other disease states and immunological phenotypes. Three of the identified cytomegalovirus-associated TCR beta chains were confirmed in vitro to be specific for cytomegalovirus antigens. Because some donors lacked HLA typing at each locus, the association tests relied only on the typed subset. Most TCR sequences were seen in very few donors, while some public TCRs were found in many individuals. At a false discovery rate of 0.05, a later analysis linked some 18,000 TCR beta sequences to specific HLA alleles. In an earlier analysis of roughly 500 of the donors, most TCR beta V segments appeared in productive rearrangements about 90% or about 30% of the time, broadly matching IMGT annotations. In a later genetic analysis, fewer N-insertions in productive TCRs were reported among donors in an Asian-associated ancestry cluster than the roughly 700-donor mean. For the cohort, immune exposure information was limited to CMV serostatus. Cytomegalovirus status was reported to be diagnosed by the classifier with high specificity and sensitivity in both the original and validation cohorts. The 87-base-pair reads could not distinguish some IMGT-functional V segments, including TRBV6-2 and TRBV6-3, so those segments were excluded.

About this clone itself: Its specific antigen is unknown. Base qualities are not at hand, and no much larger clone is one base apart.

In total, over 600 healthy bone marrow donors made up the cohort. Cohort members were all nominally healthy when sampled, although unrecorded immune exposures were likely present. The donor tested CMV seronegative, placing the donor among the roughly 340 seronegative members of the cohort. Each donor provided a peripheral blood sample, and peripheral blood mononuclear cells were used for TCR beta sequencing. The Qiagen DNeasy Blood Extraction Kit was used to extract genomic DNA from the blood cell samples. Library preparation used the immunoSEQ multiplex PCR assay. A mixture of 60 forward primers for TCR Vbeta segments and 13 reverse primers for TCR Jbeta segments was used in the multiplex PCR. A multiplex PCR assay on genomic DNA amplified the CDR3 region of rearranged TCR beta genes. The Illumina HiSeq System was used to sequence the amplified TCR beta libraries as 87-base-pair reads. The authors' analysis ran thus. Across the roughly 700 repertoires, a later analysis counted some 80 million unique TCR beta chains, roughly 11 million of which were shared by at least two donors. To remove PCR and sequencing errors, raw reads were error-corrected and collapsed into unique sequences using a nearest-neighbor algorithm that merged closely related sequences. Alignment of CDR3 sequences to IMGT reference sequences was used to assign V, D and J gene segments. For a sequence to be retained, at least a six-nucleotide match to both a V gene segment and a J gene segment was required. Rearrangements were called productive when the CDR3 lacked stop codons and stayed in frame with V and J; all others were non-productive. Following IMGT convention, CDR3 was defined as the stretch from the second conserved V-encoded cysteine up to the conserved J-encoded phenylalanine. The earlier analysis of some 550 of the donors excluded any sequence lacking an unambiguous match to a single V gene segment. An earlier analysis of several hundred of the donors classified V segments as functional when productive rearrangements were above 56.7% and as segregating when the standard deviation between donors was above 5%. A statistical classification framework was built to diagnose cytomegalovirus status from the catalog of TCR beta chain sequences. In a later analysis, TCR nucleotide sequences were compared against IMGT/GENE-DB human TR gene sequences so that V and J genes could be assigned. The TCRdist pipeline was used in a later analysis to assign CDR3 sequences and most-parsimonious VDJ recombination scenarios. In a later analysis, each TCR beta chain was defined by its CDR3 amino acid sequence together with its V-gene family, and reads lacking a unique V-gene family were excluded. As a way to deal with suspected cross-contamination and a sequencing artifact, a later analysis dropped hundreds of nucleotide sequences that were highly shared and had low generation probability. In a later analysis, a clonal expansion index for each public chain was calculated from normalized within-repertoire ranks of inferred template counts. Generation probabilities in a later analysis came from a VDJ recombination model fitted to out-of-frame rearrangements, and those results were checked against IGoR. In a later analysis, hypergeometric tests were used to score TCR-TCR, TCR-HLA and TCR-CMV co-occurrence, with a repertoire-size bias correction applied to TCR pairs. In a later analysis, false discovery rates were estimated by permuting HLA or CMV assignments 20 times. In a later analysis, co-occurring TCRs were grouped with DBSCAN, and TCRdist sequence similarity was added when clustering was performed within HLA-allele-positive subsets. For co-occurrence clustering, repertoires with fewer than 30,000 or more than 120,000 public chains were excluded, along with about five repertoires with anomalous nucleotide sharing. TCRdb mirrors the immuneACCESS table, restricted to in-frame sequences. Some clones are absent from its copies; in checked studies, under half trace to an unresolved V gene, and the reason for the others is unknown. That table is the source of V, J and clone size, and D and trimming were worked out from the DNA. A total of approximately 150,000 clones appear in this sample, just under 80% of them only once. The leading ten clones occupy approximately 1.2% of the sample.

Counted from cysteine to phenylalanine, this CDR3 has 15 amino acids. Left in the record is the CDR3 DNA by itself, 45 bases read in frame from the first base. Via the germline V gene (reference sequence), CDR1 is LNHDA and CDR2 SQIVND. Trimming takes 5 bases off V and 1 base off J; junction bases not matched to a gene: 6. The origin of this receptor is a man between 25 and 39 years old in good health and CMV-seronegative. The chain was built from TRBV19 and TRBJ1-1; TRBD1 agrees with 8 junctional bases. Sample: PBMCs. CDR3 region: CASSPQTGANTEAFF. The nucleotides read TGTGCCAGTAGTCCGCAGACAGGGGCGAACACTGAAGCTTTCTTT.